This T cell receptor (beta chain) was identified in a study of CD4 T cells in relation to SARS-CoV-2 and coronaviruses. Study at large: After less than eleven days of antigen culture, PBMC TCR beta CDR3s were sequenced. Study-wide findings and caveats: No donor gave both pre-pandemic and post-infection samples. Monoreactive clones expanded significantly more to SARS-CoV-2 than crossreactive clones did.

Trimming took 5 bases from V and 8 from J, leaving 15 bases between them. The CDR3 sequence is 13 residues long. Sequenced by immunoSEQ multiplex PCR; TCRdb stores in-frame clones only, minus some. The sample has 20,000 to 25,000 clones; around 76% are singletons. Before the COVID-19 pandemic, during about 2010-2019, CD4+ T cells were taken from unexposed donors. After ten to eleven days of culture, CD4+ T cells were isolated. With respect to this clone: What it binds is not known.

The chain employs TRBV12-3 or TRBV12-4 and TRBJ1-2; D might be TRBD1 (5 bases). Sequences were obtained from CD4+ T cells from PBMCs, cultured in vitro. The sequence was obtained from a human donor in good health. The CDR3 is CASSLSTGLGYTF. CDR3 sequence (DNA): TGTGCCAGCAGTCTATCTACGGGGCTAGGCTACACCTTC.